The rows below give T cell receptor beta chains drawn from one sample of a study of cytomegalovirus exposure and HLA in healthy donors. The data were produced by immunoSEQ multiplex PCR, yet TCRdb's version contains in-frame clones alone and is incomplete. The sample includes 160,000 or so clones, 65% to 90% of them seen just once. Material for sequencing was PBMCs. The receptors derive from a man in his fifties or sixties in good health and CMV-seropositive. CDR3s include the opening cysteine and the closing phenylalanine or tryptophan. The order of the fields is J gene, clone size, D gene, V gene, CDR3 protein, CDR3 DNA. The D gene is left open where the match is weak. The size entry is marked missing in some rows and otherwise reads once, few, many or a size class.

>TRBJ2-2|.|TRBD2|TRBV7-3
CASSSLAIGELFF
TGTGCCAGCAGCTCACTAGCGATCGGGGAGCTGTTTTTT
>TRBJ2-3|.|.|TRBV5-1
CASSLEQGGGDTQYF
TGCGCCAGCAGCTTGGAACAGGGTGGAGGAGATACGCAGTATTTT
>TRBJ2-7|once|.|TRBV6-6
CASKSAGTLYEQYF
TGTGCCAGCAAAAGTGCCGGGACACTCTACGAGCAGTACTTC
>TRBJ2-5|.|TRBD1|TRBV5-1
CASSSSRMTGPEETQYF
TGCGCCAGCAGCTCGAGCCGTATGACAGGGCCGGAAGAGACCCAGTACTTC
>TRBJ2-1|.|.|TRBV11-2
CASSPIGSYNEQFF
TGTGCCAGCAGCCCCATCGGGTCCTACAATGAGCAGTTCTTC
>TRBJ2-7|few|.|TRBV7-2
CASSLVKGIHEQYF
TGTGCCAGCAGCTTAGTGAAGGGGATCCACGAGCAGTACTTC
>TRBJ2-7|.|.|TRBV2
CASSDRGQTSYEQYF
TGTGCCAGCAGTGATCGAGGACAGACCTCCTACGAGCAGTACTTC
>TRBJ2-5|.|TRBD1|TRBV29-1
CSVDRDGTQYF
TGCAGCGTGGACAGGGACGGGACCCAGTACTTC
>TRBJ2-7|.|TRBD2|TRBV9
CASSASSGVSYEQYF
TGTGCCAGCAGCGCTTCAAGCGGGGTCTCCTACGAGCAGTACTTC
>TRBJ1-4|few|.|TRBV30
CAWSGGTGQDRLFF
TGTGCCTGGAGTGGGGGGACTGGGCAAGATAGACTGTTTTTT
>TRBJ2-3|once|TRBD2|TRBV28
CASSLIAGVPDTQYF
TGTGCCAGCAGTTTAATAGCGGGAGTCCCAGATACGCAGTATTTT
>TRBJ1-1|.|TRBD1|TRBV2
CASNGQGRDTEAFF
TGTGCCAGCAATGGACAGGGTAGAGACACTGAAGCTTTCTTT
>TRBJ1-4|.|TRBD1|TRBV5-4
CASSLGGDSLNEKLFF
TGTGCCAGCAGCTTGGGAGGGGACAGCCTTAATGAAAAACTGTTTTTT
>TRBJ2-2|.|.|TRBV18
CASSQRTFSTSSTGELFF
TGTGCCAGCTCCCAACGAACTTTTTCCACTAGCTCCACCGGGGAGCTGTTTTTT
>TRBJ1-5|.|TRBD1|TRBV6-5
CASSRDRGQPQHF
TGTGCCAGCAGCAGGGACAGGGGCCAGCCCCAGCATTTT
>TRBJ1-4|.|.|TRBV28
CASSGPGTGASVRVEKLFF
TGTGCCAGCAGTGGCCCAGGGACGGGAGCATCGGTAAGGGTTGAAAAACTGTTTTTT
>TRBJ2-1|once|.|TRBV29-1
CSVGQDTNLYNEQFF
TGCAGCGTTGGCCAGGATACGAATCTTTACAATGAGCAGTTCTTC
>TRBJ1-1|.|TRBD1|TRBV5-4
CASSPSPGTGLNTEAFF
TGTGCCAGCAGCCCGAGTCCCGGGACAGGATTGAACACTGAAGCTTTCTTT
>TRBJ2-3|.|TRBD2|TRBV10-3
CAISEVGDYTDTQYF
TGTGCCATCAGTGAGGTGGGGGACTACACAGATACGCAGTATTTT
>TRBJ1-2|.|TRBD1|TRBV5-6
CASSHDTGGHGYTF
TGTGCCAGCAGTCACGACACAGGGGGGCATGGCTACACCTTC
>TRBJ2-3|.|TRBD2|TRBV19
CASSSGLAGPQYF
TGTGCCAGTAGTTCGGGACTAGCGGGGCCCCAGTATTTT
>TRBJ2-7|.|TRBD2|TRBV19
CASSISSGKYEQYF
TGTGCCAGTAGTATATCTAGCGGGAAATACGAGCAGTACTTC
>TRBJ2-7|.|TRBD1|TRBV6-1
CASSYSQGREQYF
TGTGCCAGCAGTTATTCACAGGGGCGAGAGCAGTACTTC